This T cell receptor (beta chain) was identified during a study of shared clonotypes between healthy human individuals. Concerning this clone: Its antigen is unknown.

Regarding the study as a whole: An anticipated effect of sequencing depth on clonotype sharing among donors was recognized. It was the few donors that limited the genetic and exposure-history diversity represented.

This CDR3 region has 14 residues. Germline CDR1 reads SNHLY; CDR2 reads FYNNEI. V dropped 7 bases and J dropped 0 bases, with 13 bases sitting between them. Healthy HIV-negative adults with no recent acute infections or vaccinations were recruited as donors. Sequencing was performed with immunoSEQ multiplex PCR; in TCRdb, only in-frame clones are kept and a portion is missing. The sample lists about half a million clones; 75% to 80% were seen once. J is TRBJ2-7 and V is TRBV2, with D tentatively TRBD2 (5 bases). The source of this sequence is a woman aged 35 to 49 in good health. Some clones in this sample may be carry-over from other donors' samples. The sample comprised PBMCs. The CDR3, as DNA: TGTGCCAGCACCGGGATATGGAGCTCCTACGAGCAGTACTTC. Translated: CASTGIWSSYEQYF. Variable domain in full (rest from reference TRBV2 and TRBJ2-7): EPEVTQTPSHQVTQMGQEVILRCVPISNHLYFYWYRQILGQKVEFLVSFYNNEISEKSEIFDDQFSVERPDGSNFTLKIRSTKLEDSAMYFCASTGIWSSYEQYFGPGTRLTVT.